This T cell receptor (beta chain) was profiled in a study of Ad26.COV2.S vaccination and SARS-CoV-2 variants. Study at large: Donor had been placed in the Ad26.COV2.S arm of the COV1001 trial.

The repertoire was sequenced with immunoSEQ multiplex PCR; TCRdb's copy has only in-frame clones and lacks some. The table shows over 400,000 clones, with approximately 90% occurring only once. Germline V lookup: CDR1 LNHNV, CDR2 YYDKDF (reference sequence). This CDR3 spans 16 amino acids. The V end lost 2 bases, the J end lost 0 bases, and 11 bases lay between the germline ends. Points on this clone: Its antigen is unknown.

Regarding the study as a whole: Those who received vaccine or placebo ended up with similar non-spike TCR breadth. The placebo group had lower spike-specific TCR breadth than the vaccine recipients did.

The treatment denotes: around 19 received Ad26.COV2.S at low or high dose, single or two shots; five or six received placebo; per-sample allocation not given. Specimen acquisition occurred on day 63 following the initial vaccine or placebo injection. The receptor was isolated from a person between 18 and 65 years old who received the Ad26.COV2.S COVID-19 vaccine or a placebo. This material consisted of peripheral blood, taken in a trial of Ad26.COV2.S vaccine versus placebo. This rearrangement joins TRBV15 to TRBJ1-5, with a weak D call TRBD1 (5 bases). The CDR3 sequence is CATSRSLDSSNQPQHF. DNA for the CDR3: TGTGCCACCAGCAGATCCCTCGACAGTAGCAATCAGCCCCAGCATTTT. The full variable domain, rest sourced from reference TRBV15 and TRBJ1-5, is DAMVIQNPRYQVTQFGKPVTLSCSQTLNHNVMYWYQQKSSQAPKLLFHYYDKDFNNEADTPDNFQSRRPNTSFCFLDIRSPGLGDTAMYLCATSRSLDSSNQPQHFGDGTRLSIL.